These 11 T cell receptor beta chains originate from one sample sequenced in a study of blood T cell repertoires in COVID-19. This table comes from immunoSEQ multiplex PCR, and its TCRdb copy is limited to in-frame clones, with some not included. Of some 200,000 clones in the sample, approximately 80% were seen once. The sequenced sample was peripheral blood. The source of these receptors is a woman of 80 years or more with acute or convalescent COVID-19.

This clone was seen more than once but under ten times. The chain carries TRBV10-3 and TRBJ1-3; 7 nucleotides agree with TRBD1. The V segment lost 3 bases and the J segment 6 bases; nucleotides outside the gene matches: 8. The CDR3 consists of 15 residues. Germline lookup yields CDR1 ENHRY and CDR2 SYGVKD. The CDR3 sequence: CAISDGRGTENTIYF. CDR3 sequence (DNA): TGTGCCATCAGTGATGGCCGGGGGACAGAAAACACCATATATTTT.

The J gene is TRBJ2-5, the V gene TRBV3-1 (or the pseudogene TRBV3-2); TRBD2 matches at 7 bases. Germline trimming cut 7 bases from V and 1 base from J; bases unmatched to any gene: 6. The CDR3 is 14 amino acids. Germline V gene lookup returns CDR1 LGHDT and CDR2 YNNKEL (reference sequence). CDR3 sequence reads: CASIQRGLQETQYF. DNA for the CDR3: TGTGCCAGCATCCAGCGGGGACTCCAAGAGACCCAGTACTTC.

This clone is a singleton in its sample. The J gene is TRBJ2-1, the V gene TRBV5-5; perhaps TRBD2 as D (5 bases). Trimming removed 0 bases at V and 5 bases at J, with 12 bases between. This CDR3 is built from 15 residues. CDR1 and CDR2 (germline): SGHKS, YYEKEE (reference sequence). CDR3 loop: CASSLEAGIHNEQFF. The CDR3 coding sequence is TGTGCCAGCAGCTTGGAGGCCGGGATACACAATGAGCAGTTCTTC.

The chain is built from TRBV7-6 and TRBJ1-1, with a tentative D call TRBD1 (6 bases). This CDR3 has 14 amino acids. Germline V gene data show CDR1 as SGHVS and CDR2 as FNYEAQ. V was pared by 5 bases and J by 1 base, with 11 bases between. The CDR3 nucleotides are TGTGCCAGCAGCGTACAGGGTTCGAACACTGAAGCTTTCTTT. This sequence encodes CASSVQGSNTEAFF. Full variable domain (rest looked up from reference TRBV7-6 and TRBJ1-1): GAGVSQSPRYKVTKRGQDVALRCDPISGHVSLYWYRQALGQGPEFLTYFNYEAQQDKSGLPNDRFSAERPEGSISTLTIQRTEQRDSAMYRCASSVQGSNTEAFFGQGTRLTVV.

This clone was seen once. The rearrangement uses TRBV18 and TRBJ1-1; the D gene is possibly TRBD1 (6 bases). The CDR3 is made up of 12 amino acids. Germline assignment: CDR1 KGHSH and CDR2 LQKENI. V was clipped by 6 bases and J by 4 bases, with 9 bases between them. The CDR3 DNA sequence: TGTGCCAGCTCGAGAGGGGGCACTGAAGCTTTCTTT. Translated, it gives CASSRGGTEAFF.

This clone was picked up one time. The V and J genes are TRBV19 and TRBJ2-1; 11 nucleotides line up with TRBD2. V trimming: 6 bases; J trimming: 1 base; junction bases outside the gene matches: 5. CDR1 and CDR2 (germline): LNHDA, SQIVND (reference sequence). This CDR3 is built from 16 residues. The CDR3 reads CASSRLAGQSYNEQFF. The CDR3 DNA is TGTGCCAGTAGCAGACTAGCGGGACAGTCCTACAATGAGCAGTTCTTC.

A few counts support this clone. The chain joins TRBV19 to TRBJ1-1; 10 bases fit TRBD1. Germline values: CDR1 LNHDA, CDR2 SQIVND (reference sequence). The V and J ends lost 7 bases and 6 bases, in that order; junction bases with no gene match: 5. The CDR3 is 13 amino acids. In nucleotides, the CDR3 is TGTGCCAGTATCAAGACAGGGGGCTCTGAAGCTTTCTTT. It specifies CASIKTGGSEAFF. Based on the CDR3 plus reference TRBV19 and TRBJ1-1, the full variable domain is DGGITQSPKYLFRKEGQNVTLSCEQNLNHDAMYWYRQDPGQGLRLIYYSQIVNDFQKGDIAEGYSVSREKKESFPLTVTSAQKNPTAFYLCASIKTGGSEAFFGQGTRLTVV.

The rearrangement uses TRBV5-6 and TRBJ2-7; 11 positions match TRBD2. Germline lookup yields CDR1 SGHDT and CDR2 YYEEEE. V lost 5 bases to trimming and J lost 6 bases; unmatched junction nucleotides: 7. There are 14 residues in the CDR3. The DNA for the CDR3 is TGTGCCAGCAGTCGGACTAGCGGGTTTCGCGAGCAGTACTTC. Translating gives CASSRTSGFREQYF.

The chain combines TRBV7-6 with TRBJ2-1; D remains unclear. This CDR3 is 15 amino acids long. In germline, CDR1 is SGHVS, CDR2 FNYEAQ. The ends were cut back, 5 bases at V and 0 bases at J, with 11 bases in the middle. This chain's CDR3 is CASSPVISSYNEQFF. The CDR3 DNA follows: TGTGCCAGCAGCCCGGTGATAAGCTCCTACAATGAGCAGTTCTTC.

V usage is TRBV11-2 and J usage is TRBJ2-1; 12 nucleotides line up with TRBD2. The CDR3 extends over 15 amino acids. Losses at the gene ends were 4 bases for V and 10 bases for J; bases not matched to a gene: 8. Germline CDR1 and CDR2: SGHAT and FQNNGV. Here the CDR3 DNA reads TGTGCCAGCAGCTCCACTAGCGGGGGGCCGGTCGAGCAGTTCTTC. Amino acids: CASSSTSGGPVEQFF.

The sample holds a few counts of this clone. V gene TRBV27 combines with J gene TRBJ2-4; the match to TRBD2 covers 9 bases. The CDR3 consists of 16 residues. Losses at the gene ends were 4 bases for V and 9 bases for J; bases not matched to a gene: 13. Germline V gene lookup returns CDR1 MNHEY and CDR2 SMNVEV (reference sequence). This chain's CDR3 is CASSSGPALAGLIQYF. The CDR3 nucleotides are TGTGCCAGCAGTTCAGGCCCTGCCCTAGCGGGGCTCATTCAGTACTTC.